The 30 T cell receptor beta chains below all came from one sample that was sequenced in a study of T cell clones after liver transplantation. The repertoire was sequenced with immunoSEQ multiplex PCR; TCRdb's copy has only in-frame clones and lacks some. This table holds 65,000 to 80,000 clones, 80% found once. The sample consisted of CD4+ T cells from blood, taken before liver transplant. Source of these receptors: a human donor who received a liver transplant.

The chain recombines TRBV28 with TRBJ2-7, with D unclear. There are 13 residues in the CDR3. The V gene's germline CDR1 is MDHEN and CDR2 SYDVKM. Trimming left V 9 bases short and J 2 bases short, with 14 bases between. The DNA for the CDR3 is TGTGCCAGTAGCACGTTCGGGCCCTACGAGCAGTACTTC. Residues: CASSTFGPYEQYF.

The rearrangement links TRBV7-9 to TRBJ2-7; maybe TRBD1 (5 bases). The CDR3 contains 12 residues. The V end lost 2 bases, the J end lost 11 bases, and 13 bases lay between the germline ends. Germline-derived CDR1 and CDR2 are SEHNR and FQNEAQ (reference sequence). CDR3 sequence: CASSLYQGPEYF. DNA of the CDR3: TGTGCCAGCAGCTTATATCAGGGCCCGGAGTACTTC.

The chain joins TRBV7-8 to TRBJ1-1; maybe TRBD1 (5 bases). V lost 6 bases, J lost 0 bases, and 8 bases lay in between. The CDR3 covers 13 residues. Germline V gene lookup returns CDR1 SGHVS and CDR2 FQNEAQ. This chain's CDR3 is CASREGLNTEAFF. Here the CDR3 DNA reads TGTGCCAGCAGGGAGGGGTTGAACACTGAAGCTTTCTTT. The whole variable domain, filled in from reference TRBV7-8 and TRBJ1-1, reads GAGVSQSPRYKVAKRGQDVALRCDPISGHVSLFWYQQALGQGPEFLTYFQNEAQLDKSGLPSDRFFAERPEGSVSTLKIQRTQQEDSAVYLCASREGLNTEAFFGQGTRLTVV.

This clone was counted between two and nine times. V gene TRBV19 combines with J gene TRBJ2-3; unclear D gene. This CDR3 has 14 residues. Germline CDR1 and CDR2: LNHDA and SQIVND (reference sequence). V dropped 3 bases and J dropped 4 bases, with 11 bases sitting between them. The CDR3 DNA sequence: TGTGCCAGTAGTATCCCCCCTCCGGCAGATACGCAGTATTTT. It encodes CASSIPPPADTQYF.

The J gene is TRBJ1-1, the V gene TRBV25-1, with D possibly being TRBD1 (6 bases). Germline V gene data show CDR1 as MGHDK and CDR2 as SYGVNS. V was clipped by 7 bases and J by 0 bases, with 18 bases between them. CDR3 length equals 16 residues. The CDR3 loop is CASIPNRGRLNTEAFF. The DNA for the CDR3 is TGTGCCAGCATCCCTAATCGGGGGCGTCTGAACACTGAAGCTTTCTTT.

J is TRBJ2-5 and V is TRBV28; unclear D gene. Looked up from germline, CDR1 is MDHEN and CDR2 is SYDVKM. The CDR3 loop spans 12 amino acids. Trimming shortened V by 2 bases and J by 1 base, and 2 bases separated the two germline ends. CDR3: CASSLLQETQYF. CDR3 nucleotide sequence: TGTGCCAGCAGTTTACTCCAAGAGACCCAGTACTTC.

CDR3 sequence: CASAKRTGELFF. CDR3 DNA sequence: TGTGCCAGCGCGAAGCGCACCGGGGAGCTGTTTTTT. This chain uses TRBV7-6 with TRBJ2-2, with no clear D. The V gene's germline CDR1 is SGHVS and CDR2 FNYEAQ. There are 12 residues in the CDR3. V was cut by 8 bases and J by 4 bases, with 8 bases left in between.

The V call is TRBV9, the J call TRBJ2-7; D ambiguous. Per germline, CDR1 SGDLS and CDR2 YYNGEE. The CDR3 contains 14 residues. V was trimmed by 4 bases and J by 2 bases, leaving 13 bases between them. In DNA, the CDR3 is TGTGCCAGCAGCCCCTACCCGGGCCCCTACGAGCAGTACTTC. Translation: CASSPYPGPYEQYF.

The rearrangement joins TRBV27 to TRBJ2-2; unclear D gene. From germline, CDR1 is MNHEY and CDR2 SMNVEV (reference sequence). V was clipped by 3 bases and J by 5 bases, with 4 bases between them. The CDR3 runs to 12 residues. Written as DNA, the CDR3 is TGTGCCAGCAGTTTCCGTACCGGGGAGCTGTTTTTT. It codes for CASSFRTGELFF.

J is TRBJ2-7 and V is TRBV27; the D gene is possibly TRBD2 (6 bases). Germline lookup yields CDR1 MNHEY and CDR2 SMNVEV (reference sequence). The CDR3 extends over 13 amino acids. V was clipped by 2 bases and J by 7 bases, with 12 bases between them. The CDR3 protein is CASSLREGREQYF. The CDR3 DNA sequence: TGTGCCAGCAGTTTACGCGAAGGGAGGGAGCAGTACTTC.

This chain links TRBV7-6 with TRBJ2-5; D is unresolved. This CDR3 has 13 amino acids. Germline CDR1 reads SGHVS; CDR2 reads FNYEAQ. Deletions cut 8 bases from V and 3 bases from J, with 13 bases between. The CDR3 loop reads CASDGLTKETQYF. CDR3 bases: TGTGCCAGCGACGGGCTCACCAAAGAGACCCAGTACTTC.

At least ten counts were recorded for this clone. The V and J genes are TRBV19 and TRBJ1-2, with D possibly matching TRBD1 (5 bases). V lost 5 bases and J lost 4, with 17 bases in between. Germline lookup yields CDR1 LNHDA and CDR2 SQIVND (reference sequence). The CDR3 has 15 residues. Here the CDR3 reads CASSGHSLQIYGYTF. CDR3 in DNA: TGTGCCAGTAGTGGACACTCGCTTCAGATCTATGGCTACACCTTC. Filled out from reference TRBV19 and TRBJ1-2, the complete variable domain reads DGGITQSPKYLFRKEGQNVTLSCEQNLNHDAMYWYRQDPGQGLRLIYYSQIVNDFQKGDIAEGYSVSREKKESFPLTVTSAQKNPTAFYLCASSGHSLQIYGYTFGSGTRLTVV.

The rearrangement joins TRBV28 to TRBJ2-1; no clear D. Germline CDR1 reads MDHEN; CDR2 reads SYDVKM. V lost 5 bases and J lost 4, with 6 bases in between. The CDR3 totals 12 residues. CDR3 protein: CASSQTYNEQFF. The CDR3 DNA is TGTGCCAGCAGTCAGACATACAATGAGCAGTTCTTC.

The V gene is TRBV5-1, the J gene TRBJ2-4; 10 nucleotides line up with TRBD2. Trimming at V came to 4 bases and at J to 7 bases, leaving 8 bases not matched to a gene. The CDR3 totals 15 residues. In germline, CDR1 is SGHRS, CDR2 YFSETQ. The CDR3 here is CASSHTQREGNIQYF. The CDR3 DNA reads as TGCGCCAGCAGCCACACTCAGCGGGAGGGTAACATTCAGTACTTC.

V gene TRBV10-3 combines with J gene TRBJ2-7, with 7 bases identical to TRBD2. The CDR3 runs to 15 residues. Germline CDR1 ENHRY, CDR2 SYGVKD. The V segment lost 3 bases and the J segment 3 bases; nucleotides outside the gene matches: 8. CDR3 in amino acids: CAISDLGEGNYEQYF. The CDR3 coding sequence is TGTGCCATCAGTGATTTGGGGGAGGGAAACTACGAGCAGTACTTC.

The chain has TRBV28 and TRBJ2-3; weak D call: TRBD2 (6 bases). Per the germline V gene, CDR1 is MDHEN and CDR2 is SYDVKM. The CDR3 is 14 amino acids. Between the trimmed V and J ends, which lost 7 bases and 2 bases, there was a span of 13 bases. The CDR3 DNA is TGTGCCAGCACCCCTCGGGGGTACACAGATACGCAGTATTTT. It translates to CASTPRGYTDTQYF.

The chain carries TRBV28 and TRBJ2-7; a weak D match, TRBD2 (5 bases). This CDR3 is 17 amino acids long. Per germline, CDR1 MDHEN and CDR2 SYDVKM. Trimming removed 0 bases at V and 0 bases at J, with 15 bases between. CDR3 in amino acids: CASSLWARLSGSYEQYF. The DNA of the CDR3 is TGTGCCAGCAGTTTATGGGCCCGGCTAAGCGGCTCCTACGAGCAGTACTTC.

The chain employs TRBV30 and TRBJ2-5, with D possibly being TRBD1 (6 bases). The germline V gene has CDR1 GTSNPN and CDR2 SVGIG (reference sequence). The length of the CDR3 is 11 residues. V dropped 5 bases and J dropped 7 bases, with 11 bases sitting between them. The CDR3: CAWVQTGTQYF. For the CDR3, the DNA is TGTGCCTGGGTGCAGACAGGGACCCAGTACTTC.

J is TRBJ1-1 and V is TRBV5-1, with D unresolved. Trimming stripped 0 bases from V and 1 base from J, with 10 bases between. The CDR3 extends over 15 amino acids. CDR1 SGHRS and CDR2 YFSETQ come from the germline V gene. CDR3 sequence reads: CASSLVARGNTEAFF. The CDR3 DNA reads TGCGCCAGCAGCTTGGTCGCTCGGGGGAACACTGAAGCTTTCTTT.

CDR3 in DNA: TGTGCCAGCATATCCCGGACAGAATCCCATGGCTACACCTTC. It specifies CASISRTESHGYTF. The genes are TRBV6-6 and TRBJ1-2; tentative D call: TRBD1 (6 bases). Between the trimmed V and J ends, which lost 7 bases and 6 bases, there was a span of 18 bases. The CDR3 has 14 amino acids. Per germline, CDR1 MNHNY and CDR2 SVGAGI (reference sequence).

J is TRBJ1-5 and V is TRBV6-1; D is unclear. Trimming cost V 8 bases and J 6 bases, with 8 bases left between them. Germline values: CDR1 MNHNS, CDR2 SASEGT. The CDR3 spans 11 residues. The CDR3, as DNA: TGTGCCAGCGGCCTGGGTCAGCCCCAGCATTTT. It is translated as CASGLGQPQHF.

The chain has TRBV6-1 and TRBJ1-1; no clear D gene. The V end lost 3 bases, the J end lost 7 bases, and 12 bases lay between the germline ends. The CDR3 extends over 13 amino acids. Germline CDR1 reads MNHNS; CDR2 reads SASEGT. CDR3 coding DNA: TGTGCCAGCAGTGACCAGTCACCGTATGAAGCTTTCTTT. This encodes CASSDQSPYEAFF.

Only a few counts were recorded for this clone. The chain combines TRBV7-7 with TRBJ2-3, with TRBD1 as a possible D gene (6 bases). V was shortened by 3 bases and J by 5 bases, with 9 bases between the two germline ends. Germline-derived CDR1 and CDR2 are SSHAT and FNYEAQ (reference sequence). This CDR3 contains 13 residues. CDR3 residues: CASSFQQGDTQYF. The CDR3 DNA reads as TGTGCCAGCAGCTTCCAACAGGGAGATACGCAGTATTTT.

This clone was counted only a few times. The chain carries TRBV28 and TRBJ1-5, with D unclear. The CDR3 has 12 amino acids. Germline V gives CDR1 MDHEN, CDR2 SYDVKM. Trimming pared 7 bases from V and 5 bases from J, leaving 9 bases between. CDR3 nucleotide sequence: TGTGCCAGCAATCGGTACGATCAGCCCCAGCATTTT. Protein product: CASNRYDQPQHF.

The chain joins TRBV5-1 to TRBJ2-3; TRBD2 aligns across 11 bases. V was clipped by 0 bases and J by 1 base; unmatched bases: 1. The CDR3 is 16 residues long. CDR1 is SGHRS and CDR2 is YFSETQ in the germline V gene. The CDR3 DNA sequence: TGCGCCAGCAGCTTGGAACTAGCGGGAGGCACAGATACGCAGTATTTT. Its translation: CASSLELAGGTDTQYF.

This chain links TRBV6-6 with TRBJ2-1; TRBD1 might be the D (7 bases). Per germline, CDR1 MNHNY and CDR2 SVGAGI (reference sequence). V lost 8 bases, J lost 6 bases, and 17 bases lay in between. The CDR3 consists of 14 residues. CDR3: CASGRQGGANEQFF. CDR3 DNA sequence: TGTGCCAGCGGACGACAGGGAGGTGCCAATGAGCAGTTCTTC.

CDR3 sequence reads: CASSLGRGYEQYF. In nucleotides, the CDR3 is TGTGCCAGCAGCTTAGGTAGAGGCTACGAGCAGTACTTC. The V call is TRBV7-2, the J call TRBJ2-7; no reliable D call. Trimming cost V 1 base and J 3 bases, with 7 bases left between them. Germline CDR1 reads SGHTA; CDR2 reads FQGNSA. The CDR3 contains 13 residues.

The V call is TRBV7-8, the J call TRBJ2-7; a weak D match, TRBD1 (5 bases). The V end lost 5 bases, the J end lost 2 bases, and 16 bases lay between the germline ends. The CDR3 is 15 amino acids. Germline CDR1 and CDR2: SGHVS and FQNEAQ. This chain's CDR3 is CASSQGGHPTYEQYF. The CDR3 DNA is TGTGCCAGCAGCCAGGGTGGGCACCCTACCTACGAGCAGTACTTC. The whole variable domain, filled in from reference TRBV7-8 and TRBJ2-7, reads GAGVSQSPRYKVAKRGQDVALRCDPISGHVSLFWYQQALGQGPEFLTYFQNEAQLDKSGLPSDRFFAERPEGSVSTLKIQRTQQEDSAVYLCASSQGGHPTYEQYFGPGTRLTVT.

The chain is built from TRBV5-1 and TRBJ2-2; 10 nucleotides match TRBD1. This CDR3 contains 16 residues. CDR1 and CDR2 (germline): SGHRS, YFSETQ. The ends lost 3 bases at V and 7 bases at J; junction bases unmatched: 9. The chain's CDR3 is CASSSRQGAGNGELFF. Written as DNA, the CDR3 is TGCGCCAGCAGCTCCAGACAGGGGGCGGGAAACGGGGAGCTGTTTTTT.

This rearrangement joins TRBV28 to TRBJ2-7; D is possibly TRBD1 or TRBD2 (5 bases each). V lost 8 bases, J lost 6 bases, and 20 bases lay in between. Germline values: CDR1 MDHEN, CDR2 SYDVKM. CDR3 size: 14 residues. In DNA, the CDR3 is TGTGCCAGCGGTAGGGGAATTTTGAGGGGCGAGCAGTACTTC. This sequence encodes CASGRGILRGEQYF.